A single sample is the source of the 23 T cell receptor beta chains below, sequenced in a study of cytomegalovirus exposure and HLA in healthy donors. PCR involved 60 Vbeta and 13 Jbeta primers. Repertoires were generated with immunoSEQ multiplex PCR, while TCRdb's copy carries only in-frame clones and drops some. Here the sample spans more than 150,000 clones, 75% to 85% being singletons. Specimen: PBMCs. All receptors come from a man aged 18 to 29 in good health and CMV-seronegative.

There are many counts of this clone. This chain uses TRBV5-1 with TRBJ2-3; 7 nucleotides line up with TRBD2. Germline assignment: CDR1 SGHRS and CDR2 YFSETQ. CDR3 length: 15 residues. V shed 7 bases and J 2 bases; nucleotides not matched to a gene: 10. In DNA form, the CDR3 reads TGCGCCAGCTCCCTGGGGCGGGGGACCACAGATACGCAGTATTTT. Protein: CASSLGRGTTDTQYF.

The V and J genes are TRBV28 and TRBJ1-1, with a tentative D call TRBD1 (5 bases). The CDR3 is 14 residues long. The germline V gene has CDR1 MDHEN and CDR2 SYDVKM. V lost 2 bases to trimming and J lost 5 bases, with 12 bases between them. The CDR3 DNA is TGTGCCAGCAGTTTAGCAGGGCGGGAAACTGAAGCTTTCTTT. Protein sequence: CASSLAGRETEAFF. Combining the CDR3 with reference TRBV28 and TRBJ1-1 gives the whole variable domain DVKVTQSSRYLVKRTGEKVFLECVQDMDHENMFWYRQDPGLGLRLIYFSYDVKMKEKGDIPEGYSVSREKKERFSLILESASTNQTSMYLCASSLAGRETEAFFGQGTRLTVV.

As concerns this clone: A read error may account for a junction end that differs from germline. The rearrangement links TRBV7-2 to TRBJ2-1; 7 bases map to TRBD1. This CDR3 has 15 amino acids. In germline, CDR1 is SGHTA, CDR2 FQGNSA. Here the CDR3 reads CASSPLGGQGTWGLF. The CDR3 coding sequence is TGTGCCAGCAGCCCCTTAGGGGGCCAGGGGACGTGGGGGCTCTTC. Filled out from reference TRBV7-2 and TRBJ2-1, the complete variable domain reads GAGVSQSPSNKVTEKGKDVELRCDPISGHTALYWYRQSLGQGLEFLIYFQGNSAPDKSGLPSDRFSAERTGGSVSTLTIQRTQQEDSAVYLCASSPLGGQGTWGLFGPGTRLTVL.

J is TRBJ2-7 and V is TRBV6-5; 9 nucleotides agree with TRBD2. The germline V gene encodes CDR1 MNHEY and CDR2 SVGAGI. Unmatched junction bases numbered 5, after V lost 5 bases and J lost 3 bases. The CDR3 sequence is 14 residues long. The CDR3 DNA is TGTGCCAGCAGTCCGACTAGCGGAAACTACGAGCAGTACTTC. Translated: CASSPTSGNYEQYF.

The rearrangement links TRBV29-1 to TRBJ2-1; 9 bases map to TRBD2. This CDR3 spans 15 amino acids. V was pared by 6 bases and J by 8 bases, with 14 bases of the junction left unmatched. Germline lookup yields CDR1 SQVTM and CDR2 ANQGSEA. The CDR3 region is CSVRGGGGARDEQFF. In nucleotides, the CDR3 is TGCAGCGTGCGAGGCGGCGGGGGGGCAAGGGATGAGCAGTTCTTC.

The gene calls are TRBV30 and TRBJ2-7, with 9 positions matching TRBD2. The CDR3 covers 14 residues. The trim removed 0 bases at V and 5 bases at J, leaving 5 bases unmatched. CDR1 and CDR2 (germline): GTSNPN, SVGIG (reference sequence). The CDR3 DNA is TGTGCCTGGAGTGTAGCGGGGGGCCGGGACGAGCAGTACTTC. As protein: CAWSVAGGRDEQYF.

The chain has TRBV2 and TRBJ2-2; 8 bases fit TRBD1. The CDR3 has 15 residues. The junction had 9 bases not matched to a gene; V was cut back by 6 bases and J by 6 bases. The germline CDR1 and CDR2 sequences are SNHLY and FYNNEI. CDR3 sequence: CASSLGQGGAGELFF. Here the CDR3 DNA reads TGTGCCAGCAGCCTCGGACAGGGTGGCGCCGGGGAGCTGTTTTTT.

The chain carries TRBV10-1 and TRBJ2-5; 8 nucleotides match TRBD2. Germline V CDR1 and CDR2: WNHNN, SYGVQD (reference sequence). J was trimmed by 4 bases and V by 0 bases; bases with no gene match: 4. The CDR3 length is 15 residues. The CDR3 nucleotides are TGCGCCAGCAGTGAGTCGAGAGCGGGAGCAGAGACCCAGTACTTC. The encoded protein is CASSESRAGAETQYF.

The chain recombines TRBV11-3 with TRBJ2-5; D not certain. Per the germline V gene, CDR1 is SGHNT and CDR2 is YENEEA. The CDR3 covers 14 residues. Trimming pared 1 base from V and 5 bases from J, leaving 11 bases between. The CDR3 DNA is TGTGCCAGCAGCTTAGGCGGCTTCCAGGAGACCCAGTACTTC. It yields the protein CASSLGGFQETQYF.

This clone was seen a single time. The chain joins TRBV4-1 to TRBJ2-4; 7 positions match TRBD2. Germline V lookup: CDR1 MGHRA, CDR2 YSYEKL. Unmatched junction bases numbered 12, after V lost 6 bases and J lost 7 bases. The CDR3 is 15 residues long. The CDR3 region is CASSPLSLAPNIQYF. CDR3 DNA: TGCGCCAGCAGTCCCTTGTCACTAGCGCCGAACATTCAGTACTTC.

V usage is TRBV5-1 and J usage is TRBJ2-3, with D perhaps TRBD2 (6 bases). Germline CDR1 and CDR2: SGHRS and YFSETQ. V was trimmed by 7 bases and J by 0 bases, leaving 15 bases between them. This CDR3 comprises 15 residues. The CDR3 nucleotides read TGCGCCAGCGGCCTTAGGGCGGGGAGCACAGATACGCAGTATTTT. Protein: CASGLRAGSTDTQYF.

This chain connects TRBV29-1 to TRBJ1-2, with D perhaps TRBD1 (6 bases). The CDR3 has 11 amino acids. CDR1 and CDR2 (germline): SQVTM, ANQGSEA. The V end was cut by 7 bases, the J end by 7 bases, with 13 bases between. In DNA form, the CDR3 reads TGCAGCGCCCTAGGGGGTTTTGGCTACACCTTC. Protein product: CSALGGFGYTF. The full variable domain, rest sourced from reference TRBV29-1 and TRBJ1-2, is SAVISQKPSRDICQRGTSLTIQCQVDSQVTMMFWYRQQPGQSLTLIATANQGSEATYESGFVIDKFPISRPNLTFSTLTVSNMSPEDSSIYLCSALGGFGYTFGSGTRLTVV.

This clone was observed once. DNA for the CDR3: TGTGCCAGCAAGGGCAGGGAGGTGGGTCAGCCCCAGCATTTT. Translation: CASKGREVGQPQHF. The chain couples TRBV6-6 to TRBJ1-5, with D perhaps TRBD1 (5 bases). The CDR3 is 14 amino acids. The V gene's germline CDR1 is MNHNY and CDR2 SVGAGI (reference sequence). V lost 7 bases and J 6 bases, leaving 16 bases between the germline ends.

V is TRBV30 and J is TRBJ2-3, with D tentatively TRBD2 (6 bases). This CDR3 has 15 amino acids. The germline V gene has CDR1 GTSNPN and CDR2 SVGIG (reference sequence). Trimming stripped 0 bases from V and 6 bases from J, with 16 bases between. This chain's CDR3 is CAWSVGAGPADTQYF. Here the CDR3 DNA reads TGTGCCTGGAGTGTAGGGGCGGGGCCGGCGGATACGCAGTATTTT. Full variable domain (remainder filled in from reference TRBV30 and TRBJ2-3): SQTIHQWPATLVQPVGSPLSLECTVEGTSNPNLYWYRQAAGRGLQLLFYSVGIGQISSEVPQNLSASRPQDRQFILSSKKLLLSDSGFYLCAWSVGAGPADTQYFGPGTRLTVL.

A note on this clone: The identical CDR3 is also encoded by other nucleotide sequences in the sample. This CDR3 is CASSWTSGTDTQYF. CDR3 in DNA: TGTGCCAGCAGTTGGACTAGTGGGACAGATACGCAGTATTTT. The V call is TRBV5-6, the J call TRBJ2-3; 7 bases agree with TRBD2. V dropped 5 bases and J dropped 3; count of bases not matched to a gene: 6. This CDR3 is built from 14 residues. The germline V gene encodes CDR1 SGHDT and CDR2 YYEEEE.

The chain combines TRBV28 with TRBJ1-6; D is undetermined. V was trimmed by 6 bases and J by 8 bases, leaving 17 bases between them. CDR1 is MDHEN, CDR2 SYDVKM, per germline. The CDR3 consists of 15 residues. The CDR3 spells CASRPPEGSYSPLHF. The CDR3 coding sequence is TGTGCCAGCAGGCCCCCGGAAGGGAGTTATTCACCCCTCCACTTT.

The chain couples TRBV28 to TRBJ1-1; a possible D gene is TRBD1 (6 bases). The CDR3 is 12 residues long. V lost 5 bases, J lost 12 bases, and 16 bases lay in between. Per the germline V gene, CDR1 is MDHEN and CDR2 is SYDVKM. CDR3 sequence (DNA): TGTGCCAGCAGTCCCCCCAGGGGCGGACCTTTCTTT. It encodes CASSPPRGGPFF. The complete variable domain, with remaining parts taken from reference TRBV28 and TRBJ1-1, reads DVKVTQSSRYLVKRTGEKVFLECVQDMDHENMFWYRQDPGLGLRLIYFSYDVKMKEKGDIPEGYSVSREKKERFSLILESASTNQTSMYLCASSPPRGGPFFGQGTRLTVV.

The V call is TRBV7-3, the J call TRBJ2-3, with 11 bases lining up with TRBD2. The CDR3 loop spans 15 amino acids. V trimming: 5 bases; J trimming: 4 bases; junction bases outside the gene matches: 5. Germline-derived CDR1 and CDR2 are SGHTA and FQGTGA. This chain's CDR3 is CASSLSGGGPDTQYF. The CDR3 nucleotides read TGTGCCAGCAGCCTTAGCGGGGGGGGGCCAGATACGCAGTATTTT.

The J gene is TRBJ1-1, the V gene TRBV7-3; a weak D match, TRBD1 (6 bases). The CDR3 is made up of 13 amino acids. CDR1 and CDR2 (germline): SGHTA, FQGTGA. V was pared by 5 bases and J by 6 bases, with 13 bases between. CDR3 coding DNA: TGTGCCAGCAGCGCGGGGGGCCGGTCTGAAGCTTTCTTT. Translated, it gives CASSAGGRSEAFF.

The rearrangement links TRBV5-1 to TRBJ2-1; TRBD2 aligns across 15 bases. The CDR3 runs 15 residues. Per germline, CDR1 SGHRS and CDR2 YFSETQ. V trimming: 4 bases; J trimming: 9 bases; junction bases outside the gene matches: 5. CDR3 in amino acids: CASSPGTSGRPEQFF. The CDR3 nucleotides are TGCGCCAGCAGCCCCGGGACTAGCGGGAGGCCTGAGCAGTTCTTC.

The chain links TRBV7-9 to TRBJ2-7, with 8 positions matching TRBD2. Germline CDR1 is SEHNR and CDR2 is FQNEAQ (reference sequence). CDR3 length equals 14 residues. V was pared by 5 bases and J by 3 bases, with 6 bases of the junction left unmatched. CDR3 DNA: TGTGCCAGCAGCCTCTCCGGGACTAGCTACGAGCAGTACTTC. Protein: CASSLSGTSYEQYF.

This rearrangement joins TRBV7-8 to TRBJ2-3; 8 bases line up with TRBD1. Germline V gives CDR1 SGHVS, CDR2 FQNEAQ. There are 15 residues in the CDR3. Trimming cost V 5 bases and J 2 bases; bases outside gene matches: 6. CDR3: CASSPTTGDTDTQYF. The DNA of the CDR3 is TGTGCCAGCAGCCCCACGACAGGGGACACAGATACGCAGTATTTT.

The V call is TRBV6-6, the J call TRBJ2-7; D ambiguous. Germline CDR1 is MNHNY and CDR2 is SVGAGI (reference sequence). V gave up 5 bases and J gave up 5 bases, with 4 bases separating them. The length of the CDR3 is 10 residues. The chain's CDR3 is CASSRDEQYF. The CDR3 DNA reads TGTGCCAGCAGTCGGGACGAGCAGTACTTC.